A single sample is the source of the 27 T cell receptor beta chains below, sequenced in a study of identical twins. TCRdb analysed the 5' RACE reads with MiXCR anew, one entry per CDR3 protein. There are 350,000 to 400,000 distinct CDR3 sequences in the sample; 9% occur only once, and 8% to 10% lies in the top ten. Sequences were obtained from naive T cells sorted from blood. The receptors originated from a woman between 50 and 59 years old in good health.

The genes are TRBV10-2 and TRBJ2-1, with TRBD2 as a possible D gene (5 bases). Germline lookup yields CDR1 WSHSY and CDR2 SAAADI. This CDR3 is built from 10 residues. CDR3 protein: CPETTDEQFF. The CDR3 nucleotides are TGCCCCGAGACTACAGATGAGCAGTTCTTC.

CDR3 in amino acids: CAISEAGLVTDTQYF. The CDR3 DNA reads as TGTGCCATCAGTGAGGCAGGGCTGGTTACAGATACGCAGTATTTT. The rearrangement uses TRBV10-3 and TRBJ2-3; D is perhaps TRBD1 (5 bases). Trimming removed 2 bases at V and 3 bases at J, with 12 bases between. The CDR3 contains 15 residues. Germline CDR1 is ENHRY and CDR2 is SYGVKD.

This clonotype was counted between two and nine times. This rearrangement joins TRBV12-5 to TRBJ2-7; D remains ambiguous. The CDR3 loop spans 15 amino acids. Germline lookup yields CDR1 LGHNT and CDR2 FRNRAP. V lost 1 base and J 8 bases, leaving 18 bases between the germline ends. For the CDR3, the DNA is TGTGCTAGTGGTTTGGGACCCAGTGCAGTGGAGAAGCAGTACTTC. Residues: CASGLGPSAVEKQYF.

This clonotype was observed a few times. The chain uses TRBV20-1 and TRBJ1-5; possible D gene TRBD1, 5 bases. Deletions cut 2 bases from V and 5 bases from J, with 13 bases between. This CDR3 spans 14 amino acids. Germline values: CDR1 DFQATT, CDR2 SNEGSKA (reference sequence). CDR3 sequence (DNA): TGCAGTGCTAGAAGGGGATTCGGGGATCAGCCCCAGCATTTT. Its protein product is CSARRGFGDQPQHF.

The CDR3 here is CASSKTGSHEQYF. In nucleotides, the CDR3 is TGTGCCAGTAGTAAGACAGGTTCCCACGAGCAGTACTTC. The chain recombines TRBV19 with TRBJ2-7; weak D call: TRBD1 (6 bases). The V end was cut by 4 bases, the J end by 5 bases, with 12 bases between. Germline CDR1 LNHDA, CDR2 SQIVND (reference sequence). The CDR3 extends over 13 amino acids. The entire variable domain, with the rest obtained from reference TRBV19 and TRBJ2-7, is as follows: DGGITQSPKYLFRKEGQNVTLSCEQNLNHDAMYWYRQDPGQGLRLIYYSQIVNDFQKGDIAEGYSVSREKKESFPLTVTSAQKNPTAFYLCASSKTGSHEQYFGPGTRLTVT.

The chain employs TRBV7-9 and TRBJ2-3, with TRBD2 as a possible D gene (7 bases). CDR3 length: 15 amino acids. CDR1 is SEHNR, CDR2 FQNEAQ, per germline (reference sequence). V dropped 5 bases and J dropped 4 bases, with 16 bases sitting between them. The CDR3, as DNA: TGTGCCAGCAGCGCCGGAGGGGGGGTCCCAGATACGCAGTATTTT. Translated: CASSAGGGVPDTQYF.

This clonotype was recorded at least ten times. This chain links TRBV5-1 with TRBJ2-3; D unresolved. This CDR3 has 13 residues. Germline V gene sequence: CDR1 SGHRS, CDR2 YFSETQ. With 0 bases removed from V and 5 bases from J, the gap between germline ends came to 7 bases. The DNA for the CDR3 is TGCGCCAGCAGCTTGGCCGCTAGAGATACGCAGTATTTT. Its translation is CASSLAARDTQYF.

This clonotype has more than one count but fewer than ten. V gene TRBV6-1 combines with J gene TRBJ1-4; D is possibly TRBD1 (5 bases). The V gene lost 2 bases and the J gene lost 7 bases, with 14 bases spanning the gap. CDR1 MNHNS and CDR2 SASEGT come from the germline V gene. This CDR3 is built from 15 residues. The CDR3 reads CASSENGASGEKLFF. Written as DNA, the CDR3 is TGTGCCAGCAGTGAAAATGGGGCGTCGGGTGAAAAACTGTTTTTT.

The genes are TRBV6-5 and TRBJ1-5, with D unresolved. Germline values: CDR1 MNHEY, CDR2 SVGAGI. V lost 7 bases and J lost 7, with 11 bases in between. This CDR3 comprises 12 residues. The CDR3 region is CASTQPGQPQHF. DNA for the CDR3: TGTGCCAGCACCCAACCTGGACAGCCCCAGCATTTT.

This clonotype was seen at least ten times. The chain has TRBV29-1 and TRBJ2-3, with 13 bases identical to TRBD2. The V segment lost 6 bases and the J segment 2 bases; nucleotides outside the gene matches: 5. The CDR3 consists of 15 residues. CDR1 is SQVTM and CDR2 is ANQGSEA in the germline V gene. The CDR3 nucleotides read TGCAGCGTAGGGACTAGCGGGACCTTCACAGATACGCAGTATTTT. It encodes CSVGTSGTFTDTQYF.

A word on this clonotype: Just one base apart from a much larger clone, this may be a read error. CDR3 DNA: TGCAGCGTAAAATTCGGGACAGGGGCCAATCAGCAGTTCTTC. Its protein is CSVKFGTGANQQFF. The chain is built from TRBV29-1 and TRBJ2-1; 10 nucleotides align to TRBD1. Germline loops: CDR1 SQVTM, CDR2 ANQGSEA. CDR3 length: 14 amino acids.

The J gene is TRBJ2-5, the V gene TRBV5-1; 9 nucleotides align to TRBD1. From germline, CDR1 is SGHRS and CDR2 YFSETQ. The CDR3 spans 14 residues. V was clipped by 7 bases and J by 7 bases; unmatched bases: 11. CDR3: CASLPGQGFGTQYF. DNA of the CDR3: TGCGCCAGCCTCCCGGGACAGGGCTTTGGGACCCAGTACTTC.

This rearrangement joins TRBV14 to TRBJ2-3; D is uncertain. With 2 bases removed from V and 2 bases from J, the gap between germline ends came to 8 bases. The length of the CDR3 is 14 residues. The germline V gene has CDR1 SGHDN and CDR2 FVKESK. CDR3 in amino acids: CASSQRGDTDTQYF. The DNA for the CDR3 is TGTGCCAGCAGCCAACGTGGGGACACAGATACGCAGTATTTT.

V gene TRBV19 combines with J gene TRBJ1-5; TRBD1 is a possible D gene (6 bases). The V gene's germline CDR1 is LNHDA and CDR2 SQIVND (reference sequence). V gave up 2 bases and J gave up 0 bases, with 11 bases separating them. This CDR3 has 16 amino acids. The CDR3 nucleotides are TGTGCCAGTAGTATATTGCAGGGGTCTAGCAATCAGCCCCAGCATTTT. Its protein is CASSILQGSSNQPQHF.

This clonotype was seen a handful of times. The chain links TRBV6-5 to TRBJ2-7, with D unresolved. The CDR3 spans 13 residues. Trimming took off 6 bases at V and 2 bases at J, with 11 bases between the two ends. Germline assignment: CDR1 MNHEY and CDR2 SVGAGI. This CDR3 is CASSPGPTYEQYV. CDR3 DNA sequence: TGTGCCAGCAGCCCCGGGCCAACCTACGAGCAGTACGTC.

This clonotype has more than one count but fewer than ten. The rearrangement joins TRBV20-1 to TRBJ2-7; D unresolved. This CDR3 contains 16 residues. Germline V gene data show CDR1 as DFQATT and CDR2 as SNEGSKA (reference sequence). V was clipped by 0 bases and J by 1 base, with 16 bases between them. The CDR3 nucleotides read TGCAGTGCTAGAGATGGAACTCACCACCTATCCTACGAGCAGTACTTC. Its translation is CSARDGTHHLSYEQYF.

The V gene is TRBV7-3, the J gene TRBJ2-1, with a weak D call TRBD1 (5 bases). The CDR3 is 16 residues long. The germline V gene has CDR1 SGHTA and CDR2 FQGTGA. V was trimmed by 5 bases and J by 4 bases, leaving 18 bases between them. CDR3 sequence (DNA): TGTGCCAGCAGCCATTTTAGGGGTGGGCGGTACAATGAGCAGTTCTTC. It yields the protein CASSHFRGGRYNEQFF.

J is TRBJ2-3 and V is TRBV6-6; 7 bases match TRBD1. The CDR3 runs 14 residues. The V gene end was trimmed by 10 bases and the J gene end by 1 base; junction bases not matched to a gene: 8. The germline gives CDR1 MNHNY, CDR2 SVGAGI (reference sequence). The CDR3 reads CATSLGTGTDTQYF. The CDR3 DNA is TGTGCCACCTCATTAGGGACAGGCACAGATACGCAGTATTTT.

This clonotype was seen a handful of times. The V and J genes are TRBV12-3 or TRBV12-4 and TRBJ1-5, with 10 bases fitting TRBD1. CDR3 size: 15 residues. J gave up 7 bases and V 7 bases, and 10 bases lay outside the gene matches. CDR3 sequence reads: CASKPGQGRGQPQHF. In DNA, the CDR3 is TGTGCCAGCAAGCCGGGACAGGGGCGAGGGCAGCCCCAGCATTTT.

This clonotype appeared many times. The chain carries TRBV11-3 and TRBJ2-1; D is possibly TRBD2 (6 bases). Trimming removed 5 bases at V and 2 bases at J, with 13 bases between. The germline CDR1 and CDR2 sequences are SGHNT and YENEEA. The CDR3 has 15 residues. Written as DNA, the CDR3 is TGTGCCAGCAGCCCTGTTGGGAGGACCTACAATGAGCAGTTCTTC. It translates to CASSPVGRTYNEQFF.

The chain recombines TRBV5-1 with TRBJ2-1; weak D call: TRBD2 (6 bases). The ends were cut back, 4 bases at V and 2 bases at J, with 13 bases in the middle. Per the germline V gene, CDR1 is SGHRS and CDR2 is YFSETQ. This CDR3 has 15 residues. Here the CDR3 reads CASSGGGPAYNEQFF. The CDR3 nucleotides read TGCGCCAGCAGCGGCGGAGGGCCAGCCTACAATGAGCAGTTCTTC.

This clonotype was observed a handful of times. The V and J genes are TRBV2 and TRBJ1-6, with TRBD1 matching over 10 bases. Looked up from germline, CDR1 is SNHLY and CDR2 is FYNNEI. This CDR3 has 15 residues. J was trimmed by 14 bases and V by 6 bases; bases with no gene match: 13. The CDR3 region has the DNA TGTGCCAGCAGCGCGGGACAGGGGAGCGGGTCCACCCTCCACTTT. Its translation is CASSAGQGSGSTLHF.

There are a few counts of this clonotype. The chain uses TRBV27 and TRBJ1-2; D is ambiguous. Germline V lookup: CDR1 MNHEY, CDR2 SMNVEV (reference sequence). The CDR3 spans 17 residues. With 2 bases removed from V and 1 base from J, the gap between germline ends came to 17 bases. The DNA for the CDR3 is TGTGCCAGCAGTTTAAATGGTCGGCAGGTGATTAACTATGGCTACACCTTC. This sequence encodes CASSLNGRQVINYGYTF.

This clonotype was seen many times. This chain links TRBV7-9 with TRBJ2-3, with TRBD2 matching over 14 bases. The germline gives CDR1 SEHNR, CDR2 FQNEAQ (reference sequence). V shed 5 bases, J shed 4 bases, and the junction held 2 bases outside the gene matches. This CDR3 has 15 residues. The CDR3 here is CASSKGLAGADTQYF. The DNA of the CDR3 is TGTGCCAGCAGCAAGGGACTAGCGGGAGCAGATACGCAGTATTTT.

This clonotype was counted only a few times. One end of the junction is discordant with germline, which a read error may explain. This sequence joins TRBV7-9 and TRBJ2-3, with TRBD1 matching 10 bases. This CDR3 is built from 16 residues. The V gene's germline CDR1 is SEHNR and CDR2 FQNEAQ (reference sequence). CDR3 loop: CASSLPWTGGTDKQYF. The CDR3 DNA reads TGTGCCAGCAGCTTACCGTGGACAGGGGGGACAGATAAGCAGTATTTT. Variable domain in full (rest from reference TRBV7-9 and TRBJ2-3): DTGVSQNPRHKITKRGQNVTFRCDPISEHNRLYWYRQTLGQGPEFLTYFQNEAQLEKSRLLSDRFSAERPKGSFSTLEIQRTEQGDSAMYLCASSLPWTGGTDKQYFGPGTRLTVL.

The chain is built from TRBV4-1 and TRBJ1-1, with no clear D. The V end was cut by 0 bases, the J end by 7 bases, with 15 bases between. The CDR3 runs 15 residues. CDR1 MGHRA and CDR2 YSYEKL come from the germline V gene. The CDR3 loop reads CASSQEESHVVEAFF. CDR3 in DNA: TGCGCCAGCAGCCAAGAGGAGAGCCATGTCGTTGAAGCTTTCTTT.

This clonotype has a handful of counts. V usage is TRBV20-1 and J usage is TRBJ2-7; perhaps TRBD2 as D (6 bases). V gave up 1 base and J gave up 2 bases, with 15 bases separating them. CDR1 is DFQATT and CDR2 is SNEGSKA in the germline V gene (reference sequence). The CDR3 is 15 amino acids. CDR3 nucleotides: TGCAGTGCTAGAGTCCCGGGGACTCTCCCCTACGAGCAGTACTTC. This sequence encodes CSARVPGTLPYEQYF.